This TCR beta chain was observed in a study of T cells in Graves' hyperthyroidism and ophthalmopathy. Many counts were recorded for this clonotype. The CDR3 regions of TCR beta were amplified from RNA transcripts. A first-round RT-PCR of the TCR CDR3 used the HTBI primer set. One entry per CDR3 protein results from TCRdb running MiXCR on the multiplex PCR reads. The data show fewer than 450,000 distinct CDR3 sequences, about 14% seen once. Deletions cut 6 bases from V and 7 bases from J, with 16 bases between. This CDR3 has 15 residues. In germline, CDR1 is LGHDT, CDR2 YNNKEL (reference sequence). The sequenced sample consisted of blood. This sequence originates from a man aged 45-65 years with Graves' ophthalmopathy. The chain uses TRBV3-1 and TRBJ1-6; possible D gene TRBD1, 6 bases. CDR3: CASSLQTGTNSPLHF. The CDR3, as DNA: TGTGCCAGCAGTCTACAAACAGGGACCAATTCACCCCTCCACTTT.